This T cell receptor (beta chain) came from a study of patients and donors after allogeneic stem cell transplantation. TCRdb ran MiXCR on the RT-PCR reads and lists one entry per CDR3 protein. There are around 7,000 distinct CDR3 sequences in the sample; approximately 12% occur only once, and over 40% lies in the top ten. V lost 6 bases and J lost 4; bases outside the gene matches: 4. Germline CDR1 MNHNS, CDR2 SASEGT. The CDR3 loop spans 14 amino acids. Sequencing input: blood, either unsorted or a sorted T cell fraction (not recorded which). This receptor was identified in a human donor who was either an allogeneic HSCT recipient or a stem cell or donor lymphocyte infusion donor (not recorded which). It is not recorded whose cells these are; they may come from a transplant donor. The genes are TRBV6-1 and TRBJ1-3, with 9 bases that match TRBD1. The CDR3 bases are TGTGCCAGCAGCCGGGACAGGGTGGGAAACACCATATATTTT. Residues: CASSRDRVGNTIYF.